Each of the 22 T cell receptor beta chains below was sequenced from the same sample in a study of T-cell memory formation after mild COVID-19. TCRdb processed the 5' RACE reads anew with MiXCR; each CDR3 protein has one entry. The sample consists of 250,000 to 350,000 distinct CDR3 sequences, about a sixth of them appearing once. Specimen: PBMCs or a T cell subset sorted from them (not recorded which). All receptors derive from a man younger than 35 who had mild COVID-19 (a few samples of this study predate the infection). Cell type and time point are not known.

The V call is TRBV7-8, the J call TRBJ1-1; TRBD1 agrees at 7 bases. Germline assignment: CDR1 SGHVS and CDR2 FQNEAQ. The CDR3 is 16 amino acids. J was trimmed by 2 bases and V by 2 bases; bases with no gene match: 8. Here the CDR3 DNA reads TGTGCCAGCAGCTTACCGCCGGGAGGGGGCAACACTGAAGCTTTCTTT. It codes for CASSLPPGGGNTEAFF.

The chain employs TRBV29-1 and TRBJ1-4; D gene ambiguous. The CDR3 is 12 amino acids. Trimming stripped 5 bases from V and 6 bases from J, with 10 bases between. Looked up from germline, CDR1 is SQVTM and CDR2 is ANQGSEA. CDR3 coding DNA: TGCAGCGTTCGTTTGAGGGATGAAAAACTGTTTTTT. Translated: CSVRLRDEKLFF.

DNA for the CDR3: TGCGCCAGCAGTCGCCAGCGTGTAGGGGGTGGCTACAATGAGCAGTTCTTC. Residues: CASSRQRVGGGYNEQFF. The chain has TRBV5-1 and TRBJ2-1, with a tentative D call TRBD1 (6 bases). The germline gives CDR1 SGHRS, CDR2 YFSETQ. V was trimmed by 5 bases and J by 3 bases, leaving 21 bases between them. This CDR3 region has 17 residues. Using reference TRBV5-1 and TRBJ2-1 for the parts outside the CDR3, the full variable domain is KAGVTQTPRYLIKTRGQQVTLSCSPISGHRSVSWYQQTPGQGLQFLFEYFSETQRNKGNFPGRFSGRQFSNSRSEMNVSTLELGDSALYLCASSRQRVGGGYNEQFFGPGTRLTVL.

The chain carries TRBV28 and TRBJ1-2; D gene ambiguous. Trimming took 1 base from V and 4 from J, leaving 4 bases between them. Germline V lookup: CDR1 MDHEN, CDR2 SYDVKM. This CDR3 region has 12 residues. This CDR3 reads CASSLSVYGYTF. CDR3 nucleotide sequence: TGTGCCAGCAGTTTATCGGTCTATGGCTACACCTTC.

V is TRBV14 and J is TRBJ2-5, with D possibly matching TRBD2 (5 bases). CDR3 length: 16 amino acids. V dropped 3 bases and J dropped 5 bases, with 19 bases sitting between them. The germline V gene has CDR1 SGHDN and CDR2 FVKESK. The CDR3 here is CASSQPGIATGETQYF. CDR3 DNA sequence: TGTGCCAGCAGCCAGCCCGGGATCGCCACCGGGGAGACCCAGTACTTC.

The genes are TRBV2 and TRBJ1-6; D uncertain. The V and J ends lost 3 bases and 8 bases respectively, with 14 bases between them. This CDR3 contains 15 residues. Germline loops: CDR1 SNHLY, CDR2 FYNNEI. CDR3 region: CASSDLPTRDSPLHF. CDR3 coding DNA: TGTGCCAGCAGTGATTTACCCACCCGGGATTCACCCCTCCACTTT.

This clonotype was observed a few times. The genes are TRBV28 and TRBJ1-3; 9 positions match TRBD1. Germline V gives CDR1 MDHEN, CDR2 SYDVKM. The CDR3 sequence is 15 residues long. V was pared by 3 bases and J by 2 bases, with 2 bases of the junction left unmatched. The CDR3 sequence is CASSFGDRAGNTIYF. The CDR3 DNA follows: TGTGCCAGCAGTTTTGGGGACAGGGCTGGAAACACCATATATTTT.

This chain connects TRBV4-2 to TRBJ2-3; D possibly uses TRBD1 or TRBD2 (6 bases each). The V gene's germline CDR1 is LGHNA and CDR2 YNFKEQ. V was cut by 4 bases and J by 4 bases, with 15 bases left in between. The CDR3 is 15 residues long. The CDR3: CASSLRGPSADTQYF. The CDR3, as DNA: TGTGCCAGCAGCCTTCGGGGGCCCTCCGCAGATACGCAGTATTTT.

This clonotype was picked up a small number of times. The rearrangement joins TRBV9 to TRBJ1-1; 7 bases align to TRBD1. The CDR3 sequence is 12 residues long. From germline, CDR1 is SGDLS and CDR2 YYNGEE. Germline trimming cut 7 bases from V and 6 bases from J; bases unmatched to any gene: 6. DNA of the CDR3: TGTGCCAGCGGAAGACAGGGAGCTGAAGCTTTCTTT. Encoded protein: CASGRQGAEAFF.

V gene TRBV5-1 combines with J gene TRBJ2-7; 11 nucleotides align to TRBD2. This CDR3 is built from 15 residues. CDR1 and CDR2 from the germline V gene are SGHRS and YFSETQ. The trim removed 4 bases at V and 5 bases at J, leaving 8 bases unmatched. CDR3 region: CASSIPSGGFHEQYF. The CDR3 nucleotides are TGCGCCAGCAGCATACCTAGCGGGGGGTTCCACGAGCAGTACTTC. Full variable domain (rest looked up from reference TRBV5-1 and TRBJ2-7): KAGVTQTPRYLIKTRGQQVTLSCSPISGHRSVSWYQQTPGQGLQFLFEYFSETQRNKGNFPGRFSGRQFSNSRSEMNVSTLELGDSALYLCASSIPSGGFHEQYFGPGTRLTVT.

This clonotype was counted only a few times. The chain recombines TRBV29-1 with TRBJ2-5; 7 bases agree with TRBD1. Germline V gene lookup returns CDR1 SQVTM and CDR2 ANQGSEA. V gave up 6 bases and J gave up 3 bases; unmatched junction bases: 4. This CDR3 has 12 amino acids. CDR3 amino acids: CSVPGTEETQYF. The CDR3 DNA reads as TGCAGCGTCCCCGGGACAGAAGAGACCCAGTACTTC.

This chain uses TRBV7-9 with TRBJ2-7, with 8 bases identical to TRBD2. The CDR3 has 15 amino acids. V was pared by 5 bases and J by 3 bases, with 9 bases of the junction left unmatched. Germline CDR1 and CDR2: SEHNR and FQNEAQ (reference sequence). This chain's CDR3 is CASSPSGLLDYEQYV. CDR3 coding DNA: TGTGCCAGCAGCCCTAGCGGGTTGCTAGACTACGAGCAGTACGTC.

The V call is TRBV5-1, the J call TRBJ2-2, with a tentative D call TRBD1 (6 bases). The CDR3 totals 13 residues. Between the trimmed V and J ends, which lost 5 bases and 7 bases, there was a span of 12 bases. The germline V gene encodes CDR1 SGHRS and CDR2 YFSETQ. CDR3 sequence: CASRQGIIGELFF. CDR3 bases: TGCGCCAGCAGGCAGGGGATTATCGGGGAGCTGTTTTTT.

This chain joins TRBV4-3 and TRBJ2-3; tentatively, D is TRBD1 (6 bases). The CDR3 is 17 amino acids. Germline lookup yields CDR1 LGHNA and CDR2 YSLEER. Trimming removed 0 bases from V and 4 bases from J, with 17 bases in between. CDR3 sequence: CASSQDFSGAGADTQYF. CDR3 DNA: TGCGCCAGCAGCCAAGATTTCTCAGGGGCCGGGGCAGATACGCAGTATTTT.

The V call is TRBV24-1, the J call TRBJ1-5, with 7 bases that match TRBD1. This CDR3 comprises 15 residues. The germline V gene encodes CDR1 KGHDR and CDR2 SFDVKD. After removal of 4 bases from V and 4 bases from J, the junction contained 6 bases not matched to a gene. As DNA, the CDR3 is TGTGCCACCAGTGACCGAGAGGGGGCTAATCAGCCCCAGCATTTT. Its protein is CATSDREGANQPQHF.

The chain employs TRBV5-1 and TRBJ2-7; 7 nucleotides match TRBD1. The germline V gene encodes CDR1 SGHRS and CDR2 YFSETQ. Losses at the gene ends were 4 bases for V and 5 bases for J; bases not matched to a gene: 6. This CDR3 region has 13 residues. The CDR3 nucleotides are TGCGCCAGCAGCGGGGACAGTGAGGACGAGCAGTACTTC. This gives the protein CASSGDSEDEQYF.

In its sample, this clonotype was seen many times. The chain carries TRBV6-5 and TRBJ1-1; 8 nucleotides align to TRBD1. The V and J ends lost 6 bases and 7 bases, in that order; junction bases with no gene match: 16. CDR3 length: 16 residues. Germline V CDR1 and CDR2: MNHEY, SVGAGI. As DNA, the CDR3 is TGTGCCAGCAGACGACCTGGACAGGGAAAAGCGGGTGAAGCTTTCTTT. It encodes CASRRPGQGKAGEAFF.

This clonotype was observed a handful of times. The chain joins TRBV5-4 to TRBJ2-1, with D possibly being TRBD1 (7 bases). In germline, CDR1 is SGHNT, CDR2 YYREEE (reference sequence). The CDR3 totals 15 residues. The V and J ends lost 2 bases and 0 bases respectively, with 9 bases between them. The CDR3 DNA sequence: TGTGCCAGCAGCTTTCAGGGGGGCTCCTACAATGAGCAGTTCTTC. Translating gives CASSFQGGSYNEQFF.

The table lists this clonotype with a few counts. The chain is built from TRBV5-5 and TRBJ1-2; D is uncertain. The CDR3 is 16 amino acids. The V and J ends lost 1 base and 1 base respectively, with 14 bases between them. In germline, CDR1 is SGHKS, CDR2 YYEKEE (reference sequence). The CDR3 region is CASSLSEPLGNYGYTF. CDR3 sequence (DNA): TGTGCCAGCAGCTTGTCCGAGCCGCTGGGTAACTATGGCTACACCTTC.

J is TRBJ2-1 and V is TRBV20-1; no firm D call. The V and J ends lost 5 bases and 4 bases respectively, with 15 bases between them. The CDR3 is 14 amino acids. The germline V gene encodes CDR1 DFQATT and CDR2 SNEGSKA (reference sequence). CDR3 residues: CSALIPLGYNEQFF. In nucleotides, the CDR3 is TGCAGTGCTCTAATCCCCTTAGGGTACAATGAGCAGTTCTTC.

The chain links TRBV7-9 to TRBJ2-5; D possibly uses TRBD1 or TRBD2 (5 bases each). Trimming took off 2 bases at V and 1 base at J, with 8 bases between the two ends. Germline V lookup: CDR1 SEHNR, CDR2 FQNEAQ (reference sequence). There are 14 residues in the CDR3. The DNA of the CDR3 is TGTGCCAGCAGCTTAATTGGGGGCCAAGAGACCCAGTACTTC. This gives the protein CASSLIGGQETQYF.

This clonotype was seen a few times. The V and J genes are TRBV7-2 and TRBJ1-2; maybe TRBD1 (5 bases). Trimming took off 5 bases at V and 7 bases at J, with 20 bases between the two ends. The CDR3 contains 15 residues. Germline values: CDR1 SGHTA, CDR2 FQGNSA. CDR3 protein: CASSPTPGTGGGYTF. CDR3 DNA sequence: TGTGCCAGCAGCCCTACTCCCGGGACTGGGGGTGGCTACACCTTC. Based on the CDR3 plus reference TRBV7-2 and TRBJ1-2, the full variable domain is GAGVSQSPSNKVTEKGKDVELRCDPISGHTALYWYRQSLGQGLEFLIYFQGNSAPDKSGLPSDRFSAERTGGSVSTLTIQRTQQEDSAVYLCASSPTPGTGGGYTFGSGTRLTVV.